This T cell receptor beta chain was observed in a study of blood T cell repertoires in COVID-19. Authors' data handling: It was from reference gene primer amplification that nucleated cell counts were estimated. Clones were read by immunoSEQ multiplex PCR, and TCRdb kept only the in-frame ones, dropping some. For V, J and clone size, that table is used; D and trimming come from the DNA. The sample lists approximately 110,000 clones, about 86% occurring once. The table lists this clone with a count of one. CDR1 and CDR2 from the germline V gene are SGHRS and YFSETQ. CDR3 length: 14 amino acids. The trim removed 4 bases at V and 2 bases at J, leaving 5 bases unmatched.

The V and J genes are TRBV5-1 and TRBJ2-5; TRBD2 aligns across 7 bases. The receptor was derived from a man older than 75 with acute or convalescent COVID-19. Sequencing input: peripheral blood. Here the CDR3 reads CASSTAGLQETQYF. Written as DNA, the CDR3 is TGCGCCAGCAGCACAGCGGGACTTCAAGAGACCCAGTACTTC.